Below, one T cell receptor beta chain is given with its context. The antigen remains undetermined. Here immunoSEQ multiplex PCR was the method, and the copy in TCRdb shows in-frame clones only, minus some. The sample comprises 75,000 to 100,000 clones, 65% to 90% of which are singletons, and roughly 2.1% rests with the top ten. The data derive from a study of OX40 agonist ivuxolimab in advanced cancers. About the study: Ivuxolimab is an agonistic anti-OX40 (CD134) antibody, and patients were treated with it. Patients with prior anti-PD-1, anti-PD-L1 or anti-CTLA-4 therapy were eligible; 40% to 45% had some.

Broader study findings: More expanded clones were found, on average, in CD8+ than in CD4+ T cells.

The specimen comprised CD4+ or CD8+ T cells sorted from blood, sampled in a trial of the OX40 agonist ivuxolimab. The TCR originated in an adult with an advanced solid tumor such as melanoma, head and neck, liver or kidney cancer.

CDR3 region: CASTYRPSGNGIFGEQYF. In DNA, the CDR3 is TGTGCCAGCACCTATCGTCCCAGCGGAAACGGTATTTTCGGCGAGCAGTACTTC. The chain couples TRBV28 to TRBJ2-7; a weak D match, TRBD2 (5 bases). Per the germline V gene, CDR1 is MDHEN and CDR2 is SYDVKM. This CDR3 contains 18 residues. V was trimmed by 7 bases and J by 6 bases, leaving 31 bases between them.